Each of the 6 T cell receptor beta chains below was sequenced from the same sample in a study of cytomegalovirus exposure and HLA in healthy donors (TCRdb year 2017). To prepare the library, the immunoSEQ multiplex PCR assay was applied. This immuneACCESS table, as held by TCRdb, lists in-frame sequences with V and J called but not all clones. Of the missing ones, under half trace to an unresolved V gene in checked studies; the others have no known cause. This sample gives 200,000 to 250,000 clones in total; 90% to 95% of them show up just once. The ten largest account for around 1.1% of the sample. Sequenced material: PBMCs. These receptors all stem from a woman in her late teens or twenties in good health and CMV-seronegative.

This clone is a singleton in its sample. This rearrangement joins TRBV30 to TRBJ1-1; 10 positions agree with TRBD1. V lost 3 bases and J lost 6; bases outside the gene matches: 4. This CDR3 has 13 residues. From germline, CDR1 is GTSNPN and CDR2 SVGIG (reference sequence). CDR3 in amino acids: CAWSVGTGAEAFF. The CDR3 region has the DNA TGTGCCTGGAGCGTAGGGACAGGGGCTGAAGCTTTCTTT.

J is TRBJ1-1 and V is TRBV14; no clear D gene. From germline, CDR1 is SGHDN and CDR2 FVKESK. The length of the CDR3 is 14 residues. V was cut by 4 bases and J by 0 bases, with 9 bases left in between. CDR3 amino acids: CASSRAQVNTEAFF. CDR3 sequence (DNA): TGTGCCAGCAGCCGAGCCCAGGTGAACACTGAAGCTTTCTTT. Together with reference TRBV14 and TRBJ1-1, the CDR3 gives the full variable domain: EAGVTQFPSHSVIEKGQTVTLRCDPISGHDNLYWYRRVMGKEIKFLLHFVKESKQDESGMPNNRFLAERTGGTYSTLKVQPAELEDSGVYFCASSRAQVNTEAFFGQGTRLTVV.

At least ten counts were recorded for this clone. The chain carries TRBV19 and TRBJ1-4; TRBD1 matches at 10 bases. The V and J ends lost 5 bases and 3 bases, in that order; junction bases with no gene match: 9. CDR1 LNHDA and CDR2 SQIVND come from the germline V gene (reference sequence). This CDR3 is 17 amino acids long. The CDR3 spells CASSPGTGDVANEKLFF. The DNA of the CDR3 is TGTGCCAGTAGTCCAGGGACAGGGGATGTGGCTAATGAAAAACTGTTTTTT.

The chain has TRBV6-5 and TRBJ2-7, with TRBD2 identical over 7 bases. Trimming removed 0 bases from V and 3 bases from J; junction bases left unmatched: 8. CDR3 size: 16 residues. Germline loops: CDR1 MNHEY, CDR2 SVGAGI. CDR3 sequence (DNA): TGTGCCAGCAGTTACTCGCCTAGCGGAGGACTCTACGAGCAGTACTTC. It is translated as CASSYSPSGGLYEQYF.

The chain couples TRBV2 to TRBJ2-2, with D unresolved. The CDR3 consists of 14 residues. V was clipped by 9 bases and J by 1 base, with 12 bases between them. Germline V lookup: CDR1 SNHLY, CDR2 FYNNEI. The DNA of the CDR3 is TGTGCCAGAACCACTATCGGGAACACCGGGGAGCTGTTTTTT. It translates to CARTTIGNTGELFF.

The CDR3 nucleotides are TGTGCCATCAACGACAGGGTAAAAACCTACGAGCAGTACTTC. Its translation is CAINDRVKTYEQYF. This rearrangement joins TRBV2 to TRBJ2-7; 7 nucleotides align to TRBD1. The CDR3 runs to 14 residues. The germline gives CDR1 SNHLY, CDR2 FYNNEI. Trimming cost V 10 bases and J 2 bases; bases outside gene matches: 11.